In this sample, the clone carrying this T cell receptor (beta chain) turned up a few times. Its antigen is undetermined. This sample is drawn from a study of T-cell memory formation after mild COVID-19. Study-level background: TCR clusters were mostly donor specific.

TCRdb fed the 5' RACE reads into MiXCR, producing one record per CDR3 protein. The top ten clones hold approximately 21% of a sample with 300,000 to 350,000 distinct CDR3 sequences, roughly 19% of them seen once. The germline V and J ends were trimmed by 5 bases and 8 bases, with 15 bases remaining between them. Germline V CDR1 and CDR2: MNHEY, SMNVEV (reference sequence). This CDR3 spans 13 amino acids. Regarding the study as a whole: Some clones that responded were present in memory (sampled pre-infection), which suggests cross-reactive memory joined.

The sequencing sample was made of PBMCs or a T cell subset sorted from them (not recorded which). The chain couples TRBV27 to TRBJ1-1, with D perhaps matching TRBD1 (5 bases). The sequence came from a man younger than 35 who had mild COVID-19 (a few samples of this study predate the infection). Cell type and time point are not known. CDR3 in amino acids: CASSQRTPPEAFF. The CDR3 region has the DNA TGTGCCAGCAGTCAACGGACACCACCCGAAGCTTTCTTT.